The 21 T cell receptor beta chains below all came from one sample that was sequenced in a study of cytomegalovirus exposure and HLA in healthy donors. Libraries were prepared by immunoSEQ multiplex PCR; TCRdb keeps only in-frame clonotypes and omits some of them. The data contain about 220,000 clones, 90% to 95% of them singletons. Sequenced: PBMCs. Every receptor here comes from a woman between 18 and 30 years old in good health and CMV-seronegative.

CDR3 amino acids: CASSLAGQGSSYEQYF. The CDR3 DNA follows: TGTGCCAGCAGCTTGGCCGGACAGGGGAGTTCCTACGAGCAGTACTTC. The V call is TRBV5-4, the J call TRBJ2-7, with 9 nucleotides matching TRBD1. The J segment lost 1 base and the V segment lost 0 bases, leaving 5 bases of the junction unmatched. The CDR3 spans 16 residues. Per germline, CDR1 SGHNT and CDR2 YYREEE (reference sequence).

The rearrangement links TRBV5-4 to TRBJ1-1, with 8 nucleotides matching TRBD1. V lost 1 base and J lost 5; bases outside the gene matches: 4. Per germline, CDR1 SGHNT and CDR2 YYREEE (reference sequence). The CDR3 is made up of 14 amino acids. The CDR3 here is CASSLPQGGTEAFF. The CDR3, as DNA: TGTGCCAGCAGCTTGCCACAGGGGGGGACTGAAGCTTTCTTT.

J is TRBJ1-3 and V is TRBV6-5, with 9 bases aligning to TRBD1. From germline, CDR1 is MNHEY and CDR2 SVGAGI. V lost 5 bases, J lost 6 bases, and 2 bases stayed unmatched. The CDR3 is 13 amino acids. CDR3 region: CASSGQGINTIYF. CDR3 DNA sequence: TGTGCCAGCAGTGGACAGGGGATAAACACCATATATTTT.

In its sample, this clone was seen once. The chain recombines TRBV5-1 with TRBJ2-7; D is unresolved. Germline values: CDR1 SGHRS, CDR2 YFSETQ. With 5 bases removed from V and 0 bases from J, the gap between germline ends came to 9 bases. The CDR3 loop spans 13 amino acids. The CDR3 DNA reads TGCGCCAGCAGGTCGGGTGGCTCCTACGAGCAGTACTTC. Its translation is CASRSGGSYEQYF.

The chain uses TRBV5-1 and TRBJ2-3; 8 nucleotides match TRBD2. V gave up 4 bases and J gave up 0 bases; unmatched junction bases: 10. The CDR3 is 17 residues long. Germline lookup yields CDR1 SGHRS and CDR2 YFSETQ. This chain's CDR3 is CASSRYYSGTSTDTQYF. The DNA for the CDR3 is TGCGCCAGCAGCAGATATTATAGCGGGACTAGCACAGATACGCAGTATTTT.

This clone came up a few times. DNA for the CDR3: TGTGCCAGCAGCCCTGAGGGCGGGGAGCTGTTTTTT. It is translated as CASSPEGGELFF. The V and J genes are TRBV28 and TRBJ2-2, with D possibly TRBD2 on 5 matching bases. Germline CDR1 and CDR2: MDHEN and SYDVKM. V was shortened by 6 bases and J by 7 bases, with 9 bases between the two germline ends. CDR3 length: 12 residues.

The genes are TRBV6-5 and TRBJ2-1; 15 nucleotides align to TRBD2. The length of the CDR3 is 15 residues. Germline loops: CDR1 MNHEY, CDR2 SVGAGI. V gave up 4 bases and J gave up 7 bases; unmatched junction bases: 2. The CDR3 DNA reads TGTGCCAGCAGTTCGGGGACTAGCGGGAGGAATGAGCAGTTCTTC. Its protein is CASSSGTSGRNEQFF.

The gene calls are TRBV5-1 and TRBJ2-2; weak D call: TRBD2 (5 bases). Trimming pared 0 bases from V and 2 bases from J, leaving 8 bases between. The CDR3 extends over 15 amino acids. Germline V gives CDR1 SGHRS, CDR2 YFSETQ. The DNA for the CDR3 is TGCGCCAGCAGCTTGGTCGGGAATAACACCGGGGAGCTGTTTTTT. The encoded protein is CASSLVGNNTGELFF.

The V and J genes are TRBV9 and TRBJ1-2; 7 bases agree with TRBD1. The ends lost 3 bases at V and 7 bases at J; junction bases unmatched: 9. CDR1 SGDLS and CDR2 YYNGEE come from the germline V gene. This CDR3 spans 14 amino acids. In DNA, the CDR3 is TGTGCCAGCAGCGCCTGGGACAGCCAACTTGGCTACACCTTC. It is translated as CASSAWDSQLGYTF.

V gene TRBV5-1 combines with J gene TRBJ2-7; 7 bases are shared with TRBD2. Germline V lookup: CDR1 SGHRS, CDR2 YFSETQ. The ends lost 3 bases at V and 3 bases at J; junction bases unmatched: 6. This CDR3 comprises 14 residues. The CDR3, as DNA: TGCGCCAGCAGCTACAGCGGGATGGTCTACGAGCAGTACTTC. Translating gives CASSYSGMVYEQYF.

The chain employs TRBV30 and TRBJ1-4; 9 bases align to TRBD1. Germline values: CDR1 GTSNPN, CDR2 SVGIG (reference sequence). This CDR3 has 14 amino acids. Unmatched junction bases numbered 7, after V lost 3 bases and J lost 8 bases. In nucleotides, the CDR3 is TGTGCCTGGAGGAGGGACAGGGTACAGGAAAAACTGTTTTTT. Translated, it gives CAWRRDRVQEKLFF.

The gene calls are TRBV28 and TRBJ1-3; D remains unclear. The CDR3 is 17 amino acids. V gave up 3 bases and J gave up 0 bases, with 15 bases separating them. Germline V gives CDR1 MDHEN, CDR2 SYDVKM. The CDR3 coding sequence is TGTGCCAGCAGTTTGAAGACACTGGCAGACTCTGGAAACACCATATATTTT. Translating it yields CASSLKTLADSGNTIYF.

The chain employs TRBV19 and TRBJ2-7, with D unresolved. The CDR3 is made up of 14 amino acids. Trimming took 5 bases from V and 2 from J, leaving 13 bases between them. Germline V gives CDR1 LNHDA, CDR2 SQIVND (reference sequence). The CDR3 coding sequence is TGTGCCAGTAGTCCGAGACACGCAGCCTACGAGCAGTACTTC. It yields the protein CASSPRHAAYEQYF.

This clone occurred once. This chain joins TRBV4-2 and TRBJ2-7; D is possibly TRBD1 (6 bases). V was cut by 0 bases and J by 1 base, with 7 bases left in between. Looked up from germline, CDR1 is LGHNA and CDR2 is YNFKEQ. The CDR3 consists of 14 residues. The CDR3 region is CASSQEQGSYEQYF. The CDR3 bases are TGTGCCAGCAGCCAAGAACAGGGTTCCTACGAGCAGTACTTC.

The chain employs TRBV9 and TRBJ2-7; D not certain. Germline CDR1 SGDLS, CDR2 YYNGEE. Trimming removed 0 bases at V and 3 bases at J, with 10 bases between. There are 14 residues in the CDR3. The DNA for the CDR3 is TGTGCCAGCAGCGTAGCTGGTCTAGACTACGAGCAGTACTTC. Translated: CASSVAGLDYEQYF.

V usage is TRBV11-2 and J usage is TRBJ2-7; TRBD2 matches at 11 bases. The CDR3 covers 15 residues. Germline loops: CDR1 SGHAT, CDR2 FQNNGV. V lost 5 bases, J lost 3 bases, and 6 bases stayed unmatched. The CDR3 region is CASSQGLAVRYEQYF. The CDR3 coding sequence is TGTGCCAGCAGCCAGGGACTAGCGGTTCGCTACGAGCAGTACTTC.

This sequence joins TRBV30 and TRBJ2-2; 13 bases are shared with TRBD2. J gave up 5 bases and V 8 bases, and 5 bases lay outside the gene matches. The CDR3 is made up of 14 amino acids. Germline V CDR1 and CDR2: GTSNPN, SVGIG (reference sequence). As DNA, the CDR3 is TGTGCCGGCAGGACTAGCGGGAGTACCGGGGAGCTGTTTTTT. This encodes CAGRTSGSTGELFF.

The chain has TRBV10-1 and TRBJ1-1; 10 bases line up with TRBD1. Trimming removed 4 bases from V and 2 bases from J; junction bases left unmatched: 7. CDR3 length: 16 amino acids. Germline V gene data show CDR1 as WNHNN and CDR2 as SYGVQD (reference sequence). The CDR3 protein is CASSVAGTGVNTEAFF. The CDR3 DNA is TGCGCCAGCAGTGTCGCCGGGACAGGGGTCAACACTGAAGCTTTCTTT.

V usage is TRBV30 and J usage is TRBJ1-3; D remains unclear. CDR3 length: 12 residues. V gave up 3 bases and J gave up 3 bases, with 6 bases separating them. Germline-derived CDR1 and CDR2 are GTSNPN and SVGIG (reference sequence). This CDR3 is CAWRVSGNTIYF. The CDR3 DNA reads TGTGCCTGGAGGGTCAGTGGAAACACCATATATTTT.

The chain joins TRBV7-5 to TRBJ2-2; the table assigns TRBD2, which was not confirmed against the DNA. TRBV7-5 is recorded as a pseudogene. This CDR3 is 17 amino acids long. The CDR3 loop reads CVRSFGTSGAYPGELFF. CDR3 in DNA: TGTGTCAGAAGCTTCGGGACTAGCGGGGCGTACCCCGGGGAGCTGTTTTTT.

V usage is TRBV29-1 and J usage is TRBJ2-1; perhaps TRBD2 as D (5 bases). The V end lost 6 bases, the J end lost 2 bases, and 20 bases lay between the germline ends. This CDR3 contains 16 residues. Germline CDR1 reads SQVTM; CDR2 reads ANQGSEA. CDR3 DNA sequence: TGCAGCGTGCCCAAACGGGAAGCTATCCCCTACAATGAGCAGTTCTTC. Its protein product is CSVPKREAIPYNEQFF.